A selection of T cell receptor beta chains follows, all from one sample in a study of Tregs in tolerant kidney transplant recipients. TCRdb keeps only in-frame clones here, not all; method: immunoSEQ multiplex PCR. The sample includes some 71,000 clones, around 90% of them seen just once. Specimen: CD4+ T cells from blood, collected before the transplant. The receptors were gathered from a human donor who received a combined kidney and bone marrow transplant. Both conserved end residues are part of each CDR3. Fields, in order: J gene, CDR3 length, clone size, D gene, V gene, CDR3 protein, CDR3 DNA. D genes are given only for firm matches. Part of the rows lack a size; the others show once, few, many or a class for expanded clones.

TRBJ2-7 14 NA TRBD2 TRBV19 CASSTIAGAFEQYF TGTGCCAGTAGTACCATAGCGGGAGCGTTCGAGCAGTACTTC
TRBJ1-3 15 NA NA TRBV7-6 CASSLLLQGGNTIYF TGTGCCAGCAGCTTATTGTTACAGGGCGGAAACACCATATATTTT
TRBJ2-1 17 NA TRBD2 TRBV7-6 CASSSHGLADSYNEQFF TGTGCCAGCAGCTCCCATGGACTAGCGGACTCCTACAATGAGCAGTTCTTC
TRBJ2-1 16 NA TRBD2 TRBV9 CASSVGGGRYYNEQFF TGTGCCAGCAGCGTAGGGGGCGGGAGATACTACAATGAGCAGTTCTTC
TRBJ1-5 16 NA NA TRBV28 CASTPSGGVSNQPQHF TGTGCCAGCACTCCGTCCGGGGGTGTCAGTAATCAGCCCCAGCATTTT
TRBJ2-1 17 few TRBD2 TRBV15 CATSRERLAGGMNEQFF TGTGCCACCAGCAGAGAAAGGCTAGCGGGAGGGATGAATGAGCAGTTCTTC
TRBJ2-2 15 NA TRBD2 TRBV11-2 CASSLTSAGTGELFF TGTGCCAGCAGCTTAACTAGCGCGGGCACCGGGGAGCTGTTTTTT
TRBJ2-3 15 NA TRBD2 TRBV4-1 CASSQEFREADTQYF TGCGCCAGCAGCCAAGAGTTCCGGGAGGCAGATACGCAGTATTTT
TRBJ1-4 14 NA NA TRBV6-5 CASSLQGFHEKLFF TGTGCCAGCAGTTTACAGGGATTTCATGAAAAACTGTTTTTT
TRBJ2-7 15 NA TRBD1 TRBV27 CASSLTGTGGYEQYF TGTGCCAGCAGTCTAACCGGGACAGGGGGATACGAGCAGTACTTC
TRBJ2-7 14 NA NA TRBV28 CASSLRQGIYEQYF TGTGCCAGCAGTTTGAGGCAGGGGATCTACGAGCAGTACTTC
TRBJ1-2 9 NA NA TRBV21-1 CARTVGYTF TGTGCCAGGACAGTCGGCTACACCTTC
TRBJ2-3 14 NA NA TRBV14 CASSLIELTDTQYF TGTGCCAGCAGCCTGATTGAACTCACAGATACGCAGTATTTT
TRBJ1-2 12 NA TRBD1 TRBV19 CASKDRGQGYTF TGTGCCAGCAAAGACAGGGGCCAGGGCTACACCTTC
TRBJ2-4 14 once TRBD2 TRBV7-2 CASSRGLAKNIQYF TGTGCCAGCAGCCGCGGACTAGCTAAAAACATTCAGTACTTC
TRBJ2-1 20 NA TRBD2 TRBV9 CASSVGLAGTSGGGYNEQFF TGTGCCAGCAGCGTAGGGTTGGCGGGGACTAGCGGGGGAGGGTACAATGAGCAGTTCTTC
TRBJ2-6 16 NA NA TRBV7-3 CASSLGAGAGANVLTF TGTGCCAGCAGCTTGGGAGCAGGGGCTGGGGCCAACGTCCTGACTTTC
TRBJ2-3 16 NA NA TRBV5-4 CASSLTTGSFTDTQYF TGTGCCAGCAGCTTAACCACCGGGTCCTTCACAGATACGCAGTATTTT
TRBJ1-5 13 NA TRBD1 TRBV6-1 CASSTTGEQPQHF TGTGCCAGCAGTACGACAGGGGAGCAGCCCCAGCATTTT
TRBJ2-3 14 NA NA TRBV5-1 CASSLGLNPDTQYF TGCGCCAGCAGCTTGGGGCTTAACCCCGATACGCAGTATTTT
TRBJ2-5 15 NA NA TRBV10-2 CASTHFSGTGETQYF TGCGCCAGCACCCATTTTAGCGGGACAGGGGAGACCCAGTACTTC
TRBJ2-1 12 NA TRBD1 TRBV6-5 CASSRRDSQQFF TGTGCCAGCAGTCGCCGGGACAGTCAACAGTTCTTC
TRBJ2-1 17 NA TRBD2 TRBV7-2 CASSPGRGVGSYNEQFF TGTGCCAGCAGCCCAGGCCGGGGGGTAGGGTCCTACAATGAGCAGTTCTTC
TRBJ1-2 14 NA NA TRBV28 CASSFDSEVYGYTF TGTGCCAGCAGCTTTGACAGTGAGGTCTATGGCTACACCTTC
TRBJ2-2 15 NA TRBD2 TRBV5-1 CASSPAGGGTGELFF TGCGCCAGCAGCCCGGCGGGGGGCGGGACCGGGGAGCTGTTTTTT
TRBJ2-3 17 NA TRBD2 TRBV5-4 CASSFDLAGVGSDTQYF TGTGCCAGCAGCTTCGACTTAGCGGGAGTGGGATCCGATACGCAGTATTTT
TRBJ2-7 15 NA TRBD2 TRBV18 CASSPGLASTYEQYF TGTGCCAGCTCGCCCGGACTAGCGAGTACCTACGAGCAGTACTTC
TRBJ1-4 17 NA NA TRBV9 CASSVGGHFATNEKLFF TGTGCCAGCAGCGTAGGTGGACACTTTGCAACTAATGAAAAACTGTTTTTT
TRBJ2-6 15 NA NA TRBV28 CASSPPPPGANVLTF TGTGCCAGCAGTCCTCCTCCCCCTGGGGCCAACGTCCTGACTTTC
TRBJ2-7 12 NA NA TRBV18 CASSRGSYEQYF TGTGCCAGCTCTCGGGGCTCCTACGAGCAGTACTTC
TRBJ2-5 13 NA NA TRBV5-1 CASSAYLEETQYF TGCGCCAGCAGCGCATATCTAGAAGAGACCCAGTACTTC
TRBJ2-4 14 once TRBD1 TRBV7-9 CASSLDRQGNIQYF TGTGCCAGCAGCTTAGACCGACAGGGCAACATTCAGTACTTC
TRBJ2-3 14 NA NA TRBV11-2 CASSSGHIVDTQYF TGTGCCAGCAGCTCGGGTCATATCGTAGATACGCAGTATTTT
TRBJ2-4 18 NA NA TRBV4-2 CASSQVAGLPIIRNIQYF TGTGCCAGCAGCCAAGTTGCCGGACTCCCGATCATCCGAAACATTCAGTACTTC
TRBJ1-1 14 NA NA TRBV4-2 CASSQEQTNTEAFF TGTGCCAGCAGCCAAGAACAGACGAACACTGAAGCTTTCTTT
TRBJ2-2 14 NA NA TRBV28 CASRTGSNTGELFF TGTGCCAGCAGGACGGGTTCGAACACCGGGGAGCTGTTTTTT
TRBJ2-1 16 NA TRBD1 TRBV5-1 CASSPHLAGGSDEQFF TGCGCCAGCAGCCCCCACTTGGCAGGGGGCTCTGATGAGCAGTTCTTC
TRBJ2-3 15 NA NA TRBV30 CAWSVTGLSTDTQYF TGTGCCTGGAGTGTGACAGGCCTCAGCACAGATACGCAGTATTTT
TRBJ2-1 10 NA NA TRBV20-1 CSASRGEQFF TGCAGTGCTAGCAGGGGTGAGCAGTTCTTC
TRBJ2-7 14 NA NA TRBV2 CASSEVGILYEQYF TGTGCCAGCAGCGAAGTCGGGATTCTCTACGAGCAGTACTTC
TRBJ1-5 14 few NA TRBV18 CASSPGLGLEPQHF TGTGCCAGCTCACCGGGACTGGGCCTTGAGCCCCAGCATTTT
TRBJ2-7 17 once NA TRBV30 CAWSVARGRLSSYEQYF TGTGCCTGGAGTGTAGCCAGGGGCCGCTTGAGCTCCTACGAGCAGTACTTC
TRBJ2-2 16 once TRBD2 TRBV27 CASSFRLAGVTGELFF TGTGCCAGCAGTTTCCGACTAGCGGGGGTCACCGGGGAGCTGTTTTTT
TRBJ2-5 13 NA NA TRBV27 CASSPMYQETQYF TGTGCCAGCAGTCCCATGTACCAAGAGACCCAGTACTTC
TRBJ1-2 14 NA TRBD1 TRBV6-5 CASSPRTGTDGYTF TGTGCCAGCAGTCCTCGGACAGGAACTGATGGCTACACCTTC